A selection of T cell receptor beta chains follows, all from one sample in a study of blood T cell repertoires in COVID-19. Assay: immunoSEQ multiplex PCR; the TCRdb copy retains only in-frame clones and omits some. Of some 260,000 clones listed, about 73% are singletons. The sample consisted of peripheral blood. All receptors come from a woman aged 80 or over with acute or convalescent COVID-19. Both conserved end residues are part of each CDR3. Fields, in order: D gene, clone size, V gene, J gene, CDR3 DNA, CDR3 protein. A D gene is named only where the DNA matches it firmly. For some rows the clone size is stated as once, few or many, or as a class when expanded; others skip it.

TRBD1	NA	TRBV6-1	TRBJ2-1	TGTGCCAGCAGTGCCCAGAAAGGACAGGGGGTGAGCTCCTACAATGAGCAGTTCTTC	CASSAQKGQGVSSYNEQFF
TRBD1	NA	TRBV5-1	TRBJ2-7	TGCGCCAGCAGCCCCGGGACAGGGGTTTGGTACGAGCAGTACTTC	CASSPGTGVWYEQYF
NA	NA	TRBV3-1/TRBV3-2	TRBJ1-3	TGTGCCAGCAGCCTTTTGGGAGCTGGAAACACCATATATTTT	CASSLLGAGNTIYF
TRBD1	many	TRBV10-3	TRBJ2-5	TGTGCCATCAGTGAGGTGGAAGGGGACAGGGAGACCCAGTACTTC	CAISEVEGDRETQYF
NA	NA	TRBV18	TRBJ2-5	TGTGCCAGCTCGCAAGGCGGGGAGACCCAGTACTTC	CASSQGGETQYF
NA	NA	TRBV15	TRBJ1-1	TGTGCCACCAGCAGAGATTCCTTAAACACTGAAGCTTTCTTT	CATSRDSLNTEAFF
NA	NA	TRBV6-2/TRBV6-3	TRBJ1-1	TGTGCCAGCAGTTTTGTGGACAGGAACACTGAAGCTTTCTTT	CASSFVDRNTEAFF
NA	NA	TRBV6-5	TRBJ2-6	TGTGCCAGCAATGGAGGTTCGGGGGCCAACGTCCTGACTTTC	CASNGGSGANVLTF
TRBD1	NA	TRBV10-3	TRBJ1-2	TGTGCCATACGTTCGACAGGGGCGCCCCCGGATGGCTACACCTTC	CAIRSTGAPPDGYTF
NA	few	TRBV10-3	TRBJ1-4	TGTGCCATCAGTGAGTCGAGAGGTTTGGGTGAAAAACTGTTTTTT	CAISESRGLGEKLFF
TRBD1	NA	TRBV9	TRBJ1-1	TGTGCCAGCAGCCCTAACAGGGGGGGGGCGGACACTGAAGCTTTCTTT	CASSPNRGGADTEAFF
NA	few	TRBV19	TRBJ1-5	TGTGCCAGTGGATTTCAGGGAGGTCAGCCCCAGCATTTT	CASGFQGGQPQHF
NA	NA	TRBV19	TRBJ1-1	TGTGCCAGTAGTATAGCAAGGGGGAACACTGAAGCTTTCTTT	CASSIARGNTEAFF
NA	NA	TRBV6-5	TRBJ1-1	TGTGCCAGCAGTTACGGGCAGATCGGGGCTGAAGCTTTCTTT	CASSYGQIGAEAFF
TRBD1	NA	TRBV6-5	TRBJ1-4	TGTGCCAGCAGTTCGGCACAGGGGGGTGAAAAACTGTTTTTT	CASSSAQGGEKLFF
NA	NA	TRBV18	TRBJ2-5	TGTGCCAGCTCACCACCGAGTCCAGGTCCCGGACAAGAGACCCAGTACTTC	CASSPPSPGPGQETQYF
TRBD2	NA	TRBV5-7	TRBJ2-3	TGTGCCAGCAGCTTGGGGACTAGCGGGACTGATACGCAGTATTTT	CASSLGTSGTDTQYF
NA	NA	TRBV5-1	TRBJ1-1	TGCGCCAGCAGCTCCACCAGGGACACTGAAGCTTTCTTT	CASSSTRDTEAFF
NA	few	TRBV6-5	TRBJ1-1	TGTGCCAGCAGTTACAGGGTGCCAGCGGTGAACACTGAAGCTTTCTTT	CASSYRVPAVNTEAFF
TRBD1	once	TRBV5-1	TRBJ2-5	TGCGCCAGCAGCTTGGCGGGACAGGGCGAGACCCAGTACTTC	CASSLAGQGETQYF
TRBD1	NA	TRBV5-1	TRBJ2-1	TGCGCCAGCAGCTTTGGTGGTGGACAGGGGAGTGAGCAGTTCTTC	CASSFGGGQGSEQFF
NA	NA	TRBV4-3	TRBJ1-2	TGCGCCAGCAGCCAGGAAAAAGTCACAGGGAACTATGGCTACACCTTC	CASSQEKVTGNYGYTF
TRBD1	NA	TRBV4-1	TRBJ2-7	TGCGCCAGCAGCCAAGTATATGGACAGGGACCCTACGAGCAGTACTTC	CASSQVYGQGPYEQYF
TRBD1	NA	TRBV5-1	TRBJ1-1	TGCGCCAGCAGCAGGGGACAGGGTTTGAACACTGAAGCTTTCTTT	CASSRGQGLNTEAFF
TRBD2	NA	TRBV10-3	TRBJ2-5	TGTGCCATCAGTGGGAGGGATCTCACCGGGGGGGAGACCCAGTACTTC	CAISGRDLTGGETQYF
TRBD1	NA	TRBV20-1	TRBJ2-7	TGCAGTGCTAGTAACGACAGGGCCTACGAGCAGTACTTC	CSASNDRAYEQYF
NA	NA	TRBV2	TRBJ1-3	TGTGCCAGCAGTGCAGAACGAACAGGAAACACCATATATTTT	CASSAERTGNTIYF
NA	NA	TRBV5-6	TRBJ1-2	TGTGCCAGCAGCTACAGGGCGAGGGAAGAGTTGTGGGGCTACACCTTC	CASSYRAREELWGYTF
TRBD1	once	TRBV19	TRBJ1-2	TGTGCCACATCCCGTGGGACAGGAAATAACTATGGCTACACCTTC	CATSRGTGNNYGYTF
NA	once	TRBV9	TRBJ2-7	TGTGCCAGCAGCGTAGGGACCGGGAGCTCCTACGAGCAGTACTTC	CASSVGTGSSYEQYF
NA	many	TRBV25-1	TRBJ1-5	TGTGCCAGCAGGAGCACAGGTGGGGATCAGCCCCAGCATTTT	CASRSTGGDQPQHF
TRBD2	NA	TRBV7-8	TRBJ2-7	TGTGCCAGCAGCTTAGCGTGGCGTCTAGCGGGGGACTACGAGCAGTACTTC	CASSLAWRLAGDYEQYF
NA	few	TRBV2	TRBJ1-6	TGTGCCAGCCGGGTCGGACAGACCTCCTATAATTCACCCCTCCACTTT	CASRVGQTSYNSPLHF
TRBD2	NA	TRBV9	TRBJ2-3	TGTGCCAGCAGCCCAAGCGGGGATCGCACAGATACGCAGTATTTT	CASSPSGDRTDTQYF
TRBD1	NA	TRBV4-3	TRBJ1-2	TGCGCCAGCAGCCAGCTGCCGGGACAGGGGGCCGATGGCTACACCTTC	CASSQLPGQGADGYTF
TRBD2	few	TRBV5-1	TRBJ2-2	TGCGCCAGCAGCCCACGGACTAGCGGGGAGCTGTTTTTT	CASSPRTSGELFF
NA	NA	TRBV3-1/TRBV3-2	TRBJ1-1	TGTGCCAGCAGCCAAGACTCTCGGGGGGCGGCTGAAGCTTTCTTT	CASSQDSRGAAEAFF
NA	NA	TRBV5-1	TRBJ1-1	TGCGCCAGCAGCTTGGCTGCAGGACGGGGGAACACTGAAGCTTTCTTT	CASSLAAGRGNTEAFF
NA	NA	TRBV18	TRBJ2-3	TGTGCCAGCTCACCTAACACAGATACGCAGTATTTT	CASSPNTDTQYF
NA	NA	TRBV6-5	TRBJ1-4	TGTGCCAGCAGCCCCAGATTCTCTAATGAAAAACTGTTTTTT	CASSPRFSNEKLFF
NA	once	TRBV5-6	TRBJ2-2	TGTGCCAGCAGCTCCTGGACAGCCAACACCGGGGAGCTGTTTTTT	CASSSWTANTGELFF
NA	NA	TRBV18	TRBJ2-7	TGTGCCAGCTCACCCGGGGCCTACGAGCAGTACTTC	CASSPGAYEQYF
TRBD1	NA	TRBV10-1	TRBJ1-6	TGCGCCAGCAGTGCGTCAAAAGGACAGGGGTATAATTCACCCCTCCACTTT	CASSASKGQGYNSPLHF
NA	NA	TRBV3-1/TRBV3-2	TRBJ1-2	TGTGCCAGCAGTGGACATTCGCAAGGGGGCTACACCTTC	CASSGHSQGGYTF
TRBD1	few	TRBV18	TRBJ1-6	TGTGCCAGCTCTAGACCACAGGGGAATAATTCACCCCTCCACTTT	CASSRPQGNNSPLHF
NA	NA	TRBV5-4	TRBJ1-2	TGTGCCAGCAGCTGGCTGAGTGAACAGCCCCACTTC	CASSWLSEQPHF
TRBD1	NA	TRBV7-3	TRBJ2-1	TGTGCCAGCAGCAAAGGGACAGGGGACAATGAGCAGTTCTTC	CASSKGTGDNEQFF
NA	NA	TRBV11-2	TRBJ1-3	TGTGCCAGCAGCCCCATGGAGTTGAGCTCTGGAAACACCATATATTTT	CASSPMELSSGNTIYF
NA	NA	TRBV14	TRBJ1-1	TGTGCCAGCAGCCCATGGTGGCAGGGGAACACTGAAGCTTTCTTT	CASSPWWQGNTEAFF